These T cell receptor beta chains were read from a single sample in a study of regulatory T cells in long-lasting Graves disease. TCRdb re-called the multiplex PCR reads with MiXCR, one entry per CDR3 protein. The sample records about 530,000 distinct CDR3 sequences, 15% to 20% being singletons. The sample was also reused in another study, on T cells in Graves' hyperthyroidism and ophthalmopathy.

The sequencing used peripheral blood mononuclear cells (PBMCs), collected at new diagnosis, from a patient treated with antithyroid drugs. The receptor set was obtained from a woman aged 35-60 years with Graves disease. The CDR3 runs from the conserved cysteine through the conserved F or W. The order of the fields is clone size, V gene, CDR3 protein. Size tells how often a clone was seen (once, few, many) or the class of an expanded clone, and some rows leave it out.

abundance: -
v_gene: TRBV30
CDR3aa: CTWSPLQGGEKLFF

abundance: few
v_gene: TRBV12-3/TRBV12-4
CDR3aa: CASSLGVYSYNEQFF

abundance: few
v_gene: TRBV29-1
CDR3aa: CSVGGQGTEKLFF

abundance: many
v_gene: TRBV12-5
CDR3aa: CASGLVLGGSTDTQYF

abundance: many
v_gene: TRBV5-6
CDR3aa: CASSYQSGEQYF

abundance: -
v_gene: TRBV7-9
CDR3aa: CASSYRGKNTGELFF

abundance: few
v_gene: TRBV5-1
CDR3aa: CASSLSGSELNTGELFF

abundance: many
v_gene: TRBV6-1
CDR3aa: CASSDGAPGFQPQHF

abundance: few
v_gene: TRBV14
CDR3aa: CASSGQLTDTQYF

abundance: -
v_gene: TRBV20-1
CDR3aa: CSAVAGGNTGELFF

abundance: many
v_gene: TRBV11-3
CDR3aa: CASSPYSHNEQFF

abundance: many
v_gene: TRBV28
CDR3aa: CASSSFSTGGTEAFF

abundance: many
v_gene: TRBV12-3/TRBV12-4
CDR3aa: CASRNRGPNTEAFF

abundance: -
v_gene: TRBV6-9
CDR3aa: CASSYPPGTGGNGNYEQYF

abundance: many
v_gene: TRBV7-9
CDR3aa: CASSFEGGGSPLHF

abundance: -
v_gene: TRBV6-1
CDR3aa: CASSRGALYNEQFF

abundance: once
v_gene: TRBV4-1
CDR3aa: CASSQPAGGDYNEQFF

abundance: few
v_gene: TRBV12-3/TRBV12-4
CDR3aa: CASSSGGSAKNIQYF

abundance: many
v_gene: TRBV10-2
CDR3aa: CASSHRDYEQYF

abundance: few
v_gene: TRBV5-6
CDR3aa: CASSLELGSPYNSPLHF

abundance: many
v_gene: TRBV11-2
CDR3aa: CASSLRPSAGVYNEQFF

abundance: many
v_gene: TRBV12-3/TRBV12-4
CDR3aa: CASSPTGGGQPQHF

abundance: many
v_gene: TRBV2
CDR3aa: CASRAPSGTPEAFF

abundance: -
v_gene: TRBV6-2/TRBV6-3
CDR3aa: CASSLTGTGGGNTEAFF

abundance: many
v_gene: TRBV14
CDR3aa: CASSQYPSTDTQYF

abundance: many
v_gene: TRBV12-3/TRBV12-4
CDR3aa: CASSFTTNTEAFF

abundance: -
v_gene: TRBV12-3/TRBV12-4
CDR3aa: CASSLVGGRLIKYNEQFF

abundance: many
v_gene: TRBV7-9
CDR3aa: CASSLTPGHSTEAFF

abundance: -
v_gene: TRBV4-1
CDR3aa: CASSQELAGVYEQYF

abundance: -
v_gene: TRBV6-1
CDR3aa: CAVLAGRGRETQYF

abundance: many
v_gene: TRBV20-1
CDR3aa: CSAGTGTSGTDTQYF

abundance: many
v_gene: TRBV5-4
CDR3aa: CASSWGGGSSYNEQFF

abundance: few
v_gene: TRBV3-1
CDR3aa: CASSQDLGLAGGTGQYF

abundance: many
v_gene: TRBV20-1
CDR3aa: CRDGTGELFF

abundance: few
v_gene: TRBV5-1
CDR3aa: CASSFLAGVNDEQFF

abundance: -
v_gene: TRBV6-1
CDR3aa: CASSGQGFGYEQFF

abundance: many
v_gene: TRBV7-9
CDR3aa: CASSPEGGLNTEAFF

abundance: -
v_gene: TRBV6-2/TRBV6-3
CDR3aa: CASSYLPGQGEETQYF

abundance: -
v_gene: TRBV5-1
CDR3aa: CASSSIPGQGIEQYF

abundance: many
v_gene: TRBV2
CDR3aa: CASTASKGSTDTQYF

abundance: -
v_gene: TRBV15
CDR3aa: CATSRGPGTSDSHEQFF

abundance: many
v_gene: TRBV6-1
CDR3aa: CASSELYNEQFF

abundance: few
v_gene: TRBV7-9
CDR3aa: CASSLGRWNTEAFF